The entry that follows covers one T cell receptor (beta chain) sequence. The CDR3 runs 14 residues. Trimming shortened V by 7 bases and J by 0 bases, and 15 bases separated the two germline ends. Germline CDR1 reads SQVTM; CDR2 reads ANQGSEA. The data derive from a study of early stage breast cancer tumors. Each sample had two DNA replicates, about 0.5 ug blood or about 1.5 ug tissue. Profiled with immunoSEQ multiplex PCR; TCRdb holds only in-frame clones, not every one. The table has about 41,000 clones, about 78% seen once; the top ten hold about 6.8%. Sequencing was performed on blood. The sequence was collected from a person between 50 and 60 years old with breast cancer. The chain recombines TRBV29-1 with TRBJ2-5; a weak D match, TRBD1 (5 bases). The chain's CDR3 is CSGRTRANQETQYF. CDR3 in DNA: TGCAGCGGCAGAACCAGGGCGAACCAAGAGACCCAGTACTTC.